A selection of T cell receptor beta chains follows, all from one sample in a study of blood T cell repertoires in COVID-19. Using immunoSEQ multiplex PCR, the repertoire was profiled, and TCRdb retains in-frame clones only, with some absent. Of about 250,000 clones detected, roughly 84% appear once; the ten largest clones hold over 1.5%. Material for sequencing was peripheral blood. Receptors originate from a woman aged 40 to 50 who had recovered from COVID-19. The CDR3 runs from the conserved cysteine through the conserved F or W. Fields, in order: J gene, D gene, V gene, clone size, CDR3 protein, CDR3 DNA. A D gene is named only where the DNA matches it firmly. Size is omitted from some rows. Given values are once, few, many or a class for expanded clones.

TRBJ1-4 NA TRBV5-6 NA CASSLGPSEKLFF TGTGCCAGCAGCTTGGGTCCATCCGAAAAACTGTTTTTT
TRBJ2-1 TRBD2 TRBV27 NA CASSPERGGYNEQFF TGTGCCAGCTCCCCCGAGCGGGGGGGGTACAATGAGCAGTTCTTC
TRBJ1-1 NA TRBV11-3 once CASSLDPGNTEAFF TGTGCCAGCAGCTTAGATCCAGGGAACACTGAAGCTTTCTTT
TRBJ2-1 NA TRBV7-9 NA CASSQGSAKQFF TGTGCCAGCAGCCAGGGGTCCGCCAAGCAGTTCTTC
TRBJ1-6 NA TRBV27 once CASSYRREGSPLHF TGTGCCAGCAGTTACCGCCGGGAAGGATCACCCCTCCACTTT
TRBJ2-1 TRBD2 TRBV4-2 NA CASSRRAGGPNEQFF TGTGCCAGCAGCCGGCGGGCGGGGGGGCCAAATGAGCAGTTCTTC
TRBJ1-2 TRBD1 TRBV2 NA CASSAEGGAGYGYTF TGTGCCAGCAGCGCAGAAGGGGGCGCTGGCTATGGCTACACCTTC
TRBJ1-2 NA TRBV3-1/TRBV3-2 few CASSQTTAGYGYTF TGTGCCAGCAGCCAAACGACAGCGGGCTATGGCTACACCTTC
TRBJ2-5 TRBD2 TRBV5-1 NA CASSFEGREETQYF TGCGCCAGCAGCTTCGAGGGGAGGGAGGAGACCCAGTACTTC
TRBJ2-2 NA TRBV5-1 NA CASSFGGTGELFF TGCGCCAGCAGCTTCGGAGGCACCGGGGAGCTGTTTTTT
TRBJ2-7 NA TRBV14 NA CASSRAQGLTYEQYF TGTGCCAGCAGCCGAGCGCAGGGGCTAACCTACGAGCAGTACTTC
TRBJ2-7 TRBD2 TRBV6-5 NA CATTGPSGVREQYF TGTGCCACGACCGGGCCTAGCGGGGTCAGGGAGCAGTACTTC
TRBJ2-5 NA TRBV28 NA CASSLRPRETQYF TGTGCCAGCAGTTTAAGGCCGCGGGAGACCCAGTACTTC
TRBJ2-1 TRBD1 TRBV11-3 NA CASSPGTGQVSEQFF TGTGCCAGCAGCCCAGGGACAGGGCAGGTCAGTGAGCAGTTCTTC
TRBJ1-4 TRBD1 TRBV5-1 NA CASSQQGGNEKLFF TGCGCCAGCAGCCAACAGGGGGGGAATGAAAAACTGTTTTTT
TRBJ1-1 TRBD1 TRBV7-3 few CASSLAGRGSTEAFF TGTGCCAGCAGCTTAGCGGGCAGGGGGAGCACTGAAGCTTTCTTT
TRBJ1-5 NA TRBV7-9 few CASSIQGNQPQHF TGTGCCAGCAGTATACAGGGAAATCAGCCCCAGCATTTT
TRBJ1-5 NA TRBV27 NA CASSGTRSGNQPQHF TGTGCCAGCAGTGGGACACGATCGGGCAATCAGCCCCAGCATTTT
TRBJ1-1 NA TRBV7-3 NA CASSPDRDTEAFF TGTGCCAGCAGCCCCGACAGAGACACTGAAGCTTTCTTT
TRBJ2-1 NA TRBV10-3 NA CAISGPAGHSYNEQFF TGTGCCATCAGTGGCCCGGCAGGGCATTCCTACAATGAGCAGTTCTTC
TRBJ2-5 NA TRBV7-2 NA CASGGTGYFQETQYF TGTGCCAGCGGGGGGACGGGCTACTTCCAAGAGACCCAGTACTTC
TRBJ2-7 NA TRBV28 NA CASSETSNSYEQYF TGTGCCAGCAGTGAAACTTCAAACTCCTACGAGCAGTACTTC